These 20 T cell receptor beta chains came from one sample sequenced in a study of shared clonotypes between healthy human individuals. TCRdb's copy holds only in-frame clones and misses some; the assay was immunoSEQ multiplex PCR. The sample records roughly 680,000 clones, roughly 72% being singletons. The sequencing input was memory CD4+ T cells sorted from blood. Indicated subset: CD45RA-negative fraction. The receptors here all came from a woman in her 30s in good health.

The chain has TRBV5-1 and TRBJ2-1; D perhaps matches TRBD2 (6 bases). The CDR3 runs to 14 residues. The germline gives CDR1 SGHRS, CDR2 YFSETQ. V was trimmed by 4 bases and J by 8 bases, leaving 16 bases between them. CDR3 in DNA: TGCGCCAGCAGCGAAGGAGCGGGTAGCGATGAGCAGTTCTTC. It is translated as CASSEGAGSDEQFF.

This chain uses TRBV4-1 with TRBJ1-5; D is ambiguous. V was cut by 0 bases and J by 3 bases, with 6 bases left in between. The germline V gene has CDR1 MGHRA and CDR2 YSYEKL. The CDR3 consists of 14 residues. CDR3 sequence (DNA): TGCGCCAGCAGCCAAGAGACCCTCAATCAGCCCCAGCATTTT. Residues: CASSQETLNQPQHF.

The rearrangement joins TRBV5-1 to TRBJ1-1, with D unresolved. Germline CDR1 reads SGHRS; CDR2 reads YFSETQ. Deletions cut 0 bases from V and 4 bases from J, with 13 bases between. The CDR3 totals 15 residues. CDR3 protein: CASSLVSRYSTEAFF. CDR3 sequence (DNA): TGCGCCAGCAGCTTGGTGAGTCGATATTCCACTGAAGCTTTCTTT.

The chain joins TRBV5-1 to TRBJ1-2; no clear D. This CDR3 is 13 amino acids long. Trimming removed 0 bases at V and 9 bases at J, with 12 bases between. CDR1 and CDR2 (germline): SGHRS, YFSETQ. The CDR3 sequence is CASSLASRSRYTF. The CDR3 bases are TGCGCCAGCAGCTTGGCCTCACGGTCGCGCTACACCTTC.

The sample holds a few counts of this clone. This rearrangement joins TRBV5-6 to TRBJ2-7; 8 bases are a match to TRBD1. This CDR3 spans 15 amino acids. CDR1 is SGHDT, CDR2 YYEEEE, per germline. V trimming: 4 bases; J trimming: 1 base; junction bases outside the gene matches: 7. DNA of the CDR3: TGTGCCAGCAGCCGACAGGGGACCCTTTCCTACGAGCAGTACTTC. Residues: CASSRQGTLSYEQYF.

The V gene is TRBV25-1, the J gene TRBJ2-1, with TRBD2 identical over 10 bases. The length of the CDR3 is 16 residues. The ends lost 3 bases at V and 4 bases at J; junction bases unmatched: 6. Germline CDR1 reads MGHDK; CDR2 reads SYGVNS. The CDR3 nucleotides read TGTGCCAGCAGTGACCATAGCGGGAGGAAGTACAATGAGCAGTTCTTC. Amino acid sequence: CASSDHSGRKYNEQFF.

The V and J genes are TRBV5-1 and TRBJ2-1; TRBD1 is a possible D gene (5 bases). Germline CDR1 reads SGHRS; CDR2 reads YFSETQ. The V gene lost 5 bases and the J gene lost 11 bases, with 26 bases spanning the gap. CDR3 length: 16 amino acids. The CDR3 sequence: CASSHQSGLAQLKQFF. The CDR3 region has the DNA TGCGCCAGCAGTCACCAATCAGGGTTGGCGCAATTAAAGCAGTTCTTC.

This clone came up once. This chain joins TRBV5-1 and TRBJ2-7, with 10 bases lining up with TRBD2. Germline CDR1 and CDR2: SGHRS and YFSETQ. Trimming took 4 bases from V and 0 from J; bases not matched to a gene: 7. CDR3 length equals 16 residues. The CDR3 reads CASSRETSGYSYEQYF. The CDR3 region has the DNA TGCGCCAGCAGCAGAGAGACTAGCGGGTACTCCTACGAGCAGTACTTC.

This clone was seen a single time. The chain joins TRBV4-1 to TRBJ1-5, with 7 nucleotides matching TRBD1. Germline CDR1 MGHRA, CDR2 YSYEKL. This CDR3 is 17 amino acids long. The V segment lost 4 bases and the J segment 3 bases; nucleotides outside the gene matches: 12. The CDR3 here is CASSLNPRDSHNQPQHF. CDR3 DNA sequence: TGCGCCAGCAGCCTCAACCCCCGGGACAGCCACAATCAGCCCCAGCATTTT.

The chain combines TRBV27 with TRBJ2-1; 8 bases map to TRBD2. Per germline, CDR1 MNHEY and CDR2 SMNVEV (reference sequence). V dropped 5 bases and J dropped 2; count of bases not matched to a gene: 5. The CDR3 runs 15 residues. The CDR3 loop is CASSPAGGTYNEQFF. The CDR3 coding sequence is TGTGCCAGCAGTCCCGCGGGGGGCACCTACAATGAGCAGTTCTTC.

This chain joins TRBV4-1 and TRBJ1-5; no clear D. The CDR3 contains 13 residues. Germline CDR1 is MGHRA and CDR2 is YSYEKL. The V end was cut by 0 bases, the J end by 6 bases, with 6 bases between. CDR3 loop: CASSQDYTQPQHF. CDR3 in DNA: TGCGCCAGCAGCCAAGATTACACTCAGCCCCAGCATTTT.

The chain links TRBV27 to TRBJ2-1, with D perhaps TRBD1 (5 bases). The V gene lost 6 bases and the J gene lost 0 bases, with 12 bases spanning the gap. Germline V gene data show CDR1 as MNHEY and CDR2 as SMNVEV (reference sequence). The CDR3 consists of 15 residues. This CDR3 reads CASRTDMSSYNEQFF. In DNA form, the CDR3 reads TGTGCCAGCAGGACGGACATGAGCTCCTACAATGAGCAGTTCTTC.

This rearrangement joins TRBV21-1 to TRBJ1-1. TRBV21-1 is a pseudogene. This CDR3 has 12 residues. CDR3 nucleotide sequence: TGTGCCAGCAGTATCGGGGACACTGAAGCTTTCTTT. Translation gives CASSIGDTEAFF.

The chain couples TRBV4-2 to TRBJ1-1, with TRBD1 identical over 7 bases. Germline-derived CDR1 and CDR2 are LGHNA and YNFKEQ. With V trimmed by 4 bases and J by 4 bases, 9 bases remained unmatched. The CDR3 is 15 residues long. The CDR3 region has the DNA TGTGCCAGCAGCCCGCATGGCAGGGGGGTCACTGAAGCTTTCTTT. Translating it yields CASSPHGRGVTEAFF.

The rearrangement joins TRBV7-9 to TRBJ1-2; perhaps TRBD1 as D (5 bases). V lost 5 bases and J lost 6, with 13 bases in between. Germline CDR1 is SEHNR and CDR2 is FQNEAQ (reference sequence). This CDR3 contains 13 residues. CDR3 in DNA: TGTGCCAGCAGCCCGGGGACGCTGGATGGCTACACCTTC. It encodes CASSPGTLDGYTF. The whole variable domain, remainder taken from reference TRBV7-9 and TRBJ1-2, is DTGVSQNPRHKITKRGQNVTFRCDPISEHNRLYWYRQTLGQGPEFLTYFQNEAQLEKSRLLSDRFSAERPKGSFSTLEIQRTEQGDSAMYLCASSPGTLDGYTFGSGTRLTVV.

This clone was observed once. The rearrangement uses TRBV5-1 and TRBJ1-4, with 7 positions matching TRBD1. This CDR3 is built from 14 residues. Trimming cost V 0 bases and J 7 bases; bases outside gene matches: 3. Germline loops: CDR1 SGHRS, CDR2 YFSETQ. The CDR3, as DNA: TGCGCCAGCAGCTTGGGAGGGGGCCGTGAAAAACTGTTTTTT. Amino acids: CASSLGGGREKLFF.

CDR3 protein: CASSLGDRERGYEQYF. In DNA form, the CDR3 reads TGCGCCAGCAGCTTAGGGGACAGGGAGCGTGGCTACGAGCAGTACTTC. The chain has TRBV5-1 and TRBJ2-7; 9 bases are shared with TRBD1. The ends lost 2 bases at V and 3 bases at J; junction bases unmatched: 9. In germline, CDR1 is SGHRS, CDR2 YFSETQ. The CDR3 spans 16 residues.

The chain links TRBV28 to TRBJ2-1; 8 bases agree with TRBD2. Germline V CDR1 and CDR2: MDHEN, SYDVKM. The CDR3 is made up of 14 amino acids. V lost 7 bases and J lost 4; bases outside the gene matches: 6. The CDR3 DNA is TGTGCCAGCAAAAGCGGGAGCCTATACAATGAGCAGTTCTTC. Its translation: CASKSGSLYNEQFF.

This clone was detected only a few times. This rearrangement joins TRBV11-2 to TRBJ2-7; D uncertain. The CDR3 spans 11 residues. V shed 6 bases and J shed 3 bases, with 6 bases lying between them. CDR1 SGHAT and CDR2 FQNNGV come from the germline V gene. CDR3 sequence (DNA): TGTGCCAGCAGTCCCTACTACGAGCAGTACTTC. Translating gives CASSPYYEQYF.

The chain joins TRBV27 to TRBJ2-4; a weak D match, TRBD2 (5 bases). V lost 0 bases and J 7 bases, leaving 10 bases between the germline ends. The V gene's germline CDR1 is MNHEY and CDR2 SMNVEV (reference sequence). The CDR3 contains 14 residues. The CDR3 loop is CASSLSGINNIQYF. As DNA, the CDR3 is TGTGCCAGCAGTTTATCCGGGATTAACAACATTCAGTACTTC.